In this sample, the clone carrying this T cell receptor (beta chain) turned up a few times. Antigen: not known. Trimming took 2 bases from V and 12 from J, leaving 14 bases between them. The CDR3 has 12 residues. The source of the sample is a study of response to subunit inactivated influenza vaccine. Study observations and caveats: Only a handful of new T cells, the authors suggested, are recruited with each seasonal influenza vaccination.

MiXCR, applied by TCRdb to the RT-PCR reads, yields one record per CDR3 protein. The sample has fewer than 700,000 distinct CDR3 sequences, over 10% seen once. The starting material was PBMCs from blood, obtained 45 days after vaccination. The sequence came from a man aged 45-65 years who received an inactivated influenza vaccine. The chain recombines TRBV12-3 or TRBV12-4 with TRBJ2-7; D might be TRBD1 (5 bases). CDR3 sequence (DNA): TGTGCCAGCAGTTTAAGCCAGGGCCCTCTGTACTTC. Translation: CASSLSQGPLYF.